This entry features one TCR beta chain sequence. The entry originates in a study of blood T cell repertoires in COVID-19. Study in general: Sites across the United States, Italy and Spain contributed samples from acute and convalescent COVID-19. PBMCs, B-cell-depleted T cells, or T cells were the source of the cDNA or gDNA that made up the material.

As originally analysed: Scientists estimated how many nucleated cells there were by amplifying reference gene primers. Data came from immunoSEQ multiplex PCR; TCRdb stores just in-frame clones and leaves some out. That table supplies the V and J calls and clone size; D and trimming were determined from the DNA. In the table there are 300,000 to 400,000 clones, 87% of which are singletons. The CDR3 extends over 15 amino acids. Germline CDR1 reads SGHTA; CDR2 reads FQGNSA. Trimming removed 1 base from V and 6 bases from J, with 13 bases in between. The clonotype was recovered from a woman aged 45-65 years who had recovered from COVID-19. The chain has TRBV7-2 and TRBJ1-5, with no clear D. The specimen was peripheral blood. CDR3 DNA: TGTGCCAGCAGCTTAGAGGGAATCGGGGTTCAGCCCCAGCATTTT. Translation: CASSLEGIGVQPQHF.